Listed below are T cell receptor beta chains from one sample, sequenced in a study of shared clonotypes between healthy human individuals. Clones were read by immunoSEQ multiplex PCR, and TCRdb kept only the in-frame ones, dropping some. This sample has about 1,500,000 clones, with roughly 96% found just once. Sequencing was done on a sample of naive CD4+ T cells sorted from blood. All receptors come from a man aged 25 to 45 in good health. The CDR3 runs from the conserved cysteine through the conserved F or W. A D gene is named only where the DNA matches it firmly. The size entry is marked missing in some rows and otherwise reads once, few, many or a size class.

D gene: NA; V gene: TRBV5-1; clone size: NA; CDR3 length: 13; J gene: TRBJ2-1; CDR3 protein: CASSLDGGHEQFF; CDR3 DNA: TGCGCCAGCAGCTTGGATGGCGGGCACGAGCAGTTCTTC
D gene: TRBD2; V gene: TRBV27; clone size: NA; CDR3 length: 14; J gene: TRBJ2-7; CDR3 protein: CASSSSSGLYEQYF; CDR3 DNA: TGTGCCAGCAGTTCGTCTAGCGGGCTGTACGAGCAGTACTTC
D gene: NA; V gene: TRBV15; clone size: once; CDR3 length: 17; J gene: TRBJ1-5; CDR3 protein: CATSRGGGREGYQPQHF; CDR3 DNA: TGTGCCACCAGCAGGGGGGGAGGGCGAGAAGGATATCAGCCCCAGCATTTT
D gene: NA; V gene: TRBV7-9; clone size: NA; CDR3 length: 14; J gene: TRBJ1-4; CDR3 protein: CASQRRSTNEKLFF; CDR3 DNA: TGTGCCAGCCAGAGGAGGTCAACTAATGAAAAACTGTTTTTT
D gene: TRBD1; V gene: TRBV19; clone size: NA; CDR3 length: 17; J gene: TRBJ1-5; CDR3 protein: CASRRDRGSHSNQPQHF; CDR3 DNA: TGTGCCAGTAGACGGGACAGGGGCTCTCACAGCAATCAGCCCCAGCATTTT
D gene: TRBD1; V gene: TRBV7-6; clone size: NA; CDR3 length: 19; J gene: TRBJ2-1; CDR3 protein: CASSLAGVGQGRSYNEQFF; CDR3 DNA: TGTGCCAGCAGCTTAGCGGGGGTGGGACAGGGGAGGTCCTACAATGAGCAGTTCTTC
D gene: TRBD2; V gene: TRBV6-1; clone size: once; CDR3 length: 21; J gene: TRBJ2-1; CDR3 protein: CASSEGGGTSGMYAGPFSQFF; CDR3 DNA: TGTGCCAGCAGTGAAGGGGGGGGGACTAGCGGGATGTATGCAGGGCCTTTTTCGCAGTTCTTC
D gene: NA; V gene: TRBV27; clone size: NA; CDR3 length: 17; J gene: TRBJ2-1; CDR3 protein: CASSTETGLGLYNEQFF; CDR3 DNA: TGTGCCAGCAGTACGGAGACAGGGCTGGGACTATACAATGAGCAGTTCTTC
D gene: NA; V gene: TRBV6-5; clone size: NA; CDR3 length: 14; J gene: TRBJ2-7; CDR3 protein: CASSSTGWSFEQYF; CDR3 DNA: TGTGCCAGCAGTTCAACAGGGTGGTCGTTCGAGCAGTACTTC
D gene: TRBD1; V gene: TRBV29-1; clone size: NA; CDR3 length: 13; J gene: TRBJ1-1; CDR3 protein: CSVQTGENTEAFF; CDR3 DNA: TGCAGCGTTCAGACAGGGGAGAACACTGAAGCTTTCTTT
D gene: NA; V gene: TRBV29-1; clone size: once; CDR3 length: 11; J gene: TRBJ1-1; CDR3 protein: CGGRVGTEAFF; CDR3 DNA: TGCGGCGGCAGGGTGGGCACTGAAGCTTTCTTT
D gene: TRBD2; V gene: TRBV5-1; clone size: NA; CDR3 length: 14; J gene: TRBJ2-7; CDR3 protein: CASSWGLAGDEPDF; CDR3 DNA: TGCGCCAGCAGCTGGGGACTAGCGGGTGACGAGCCCGACTTC
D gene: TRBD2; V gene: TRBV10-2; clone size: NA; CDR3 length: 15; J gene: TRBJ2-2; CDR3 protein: CASSELAGGPGELFF; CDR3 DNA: TGCGCCAGCAGTGAACTAGCGGGAGGCCCCGGGGAGCTGTTTTTT
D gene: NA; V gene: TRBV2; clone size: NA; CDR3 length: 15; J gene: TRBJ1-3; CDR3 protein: CASSEAGGPGNTIYF; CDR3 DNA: TGTGCCAGCAGTGAAGCGGGGGGACCTGGAAACACCATATATTTT
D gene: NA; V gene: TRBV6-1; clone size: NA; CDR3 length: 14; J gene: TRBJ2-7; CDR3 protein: CASSEANGLYEQYF; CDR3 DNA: TGTGCCAGCAGTGAGGCAAACGGATTATACGAGCAGTACTTC
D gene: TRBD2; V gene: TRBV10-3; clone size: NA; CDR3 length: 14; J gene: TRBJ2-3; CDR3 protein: CAIRLAGGADTQYF; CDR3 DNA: TGTGCCATCAGACTAGCGGGAGGGGCAGATACGCAGTATTTT
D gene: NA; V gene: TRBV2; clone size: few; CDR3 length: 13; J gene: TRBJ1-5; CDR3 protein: CASKGDSNQPQHF; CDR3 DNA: TGTGCCAGCAAAGGGGATAGCAATCAGCCCCAGCATTTT
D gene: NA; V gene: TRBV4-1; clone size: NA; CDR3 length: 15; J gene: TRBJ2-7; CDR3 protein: CASSQDPGTPYEQYF; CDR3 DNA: TGCGCCAGCAGCCAAGATCCAGGAACACCCTACGAGCAGTACTTC
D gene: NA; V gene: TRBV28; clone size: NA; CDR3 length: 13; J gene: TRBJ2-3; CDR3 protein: CASSEARAGRQYF; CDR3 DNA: TGTGCCAGCAGTGAGGCCAGGGCGGGACGGCAGTATTTT
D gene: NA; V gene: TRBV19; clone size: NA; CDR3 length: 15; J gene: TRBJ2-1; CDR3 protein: CASTDPRGGSNEQFF; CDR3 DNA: TGTGCCAGTACCGACCCTAGGGGGGGTTCAAATGAGCAGTTCTTC
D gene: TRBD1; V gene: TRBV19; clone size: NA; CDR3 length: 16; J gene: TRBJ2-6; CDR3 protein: CASSIGTVAGANVLTF; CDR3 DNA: TGTGCCAGTAGTATTGGGACAGTAGCTGGGGCCAACGTCCTGACTTTC
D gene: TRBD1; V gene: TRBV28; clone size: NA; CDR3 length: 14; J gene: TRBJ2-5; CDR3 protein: CASARTGRWQTQYF; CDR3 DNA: TGTGCCAGCGCGCGGACAGGGCGGTGGCAGACCCAGTACTTC
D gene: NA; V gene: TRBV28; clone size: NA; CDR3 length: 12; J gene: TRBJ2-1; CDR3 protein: CASSLPLDEQFF; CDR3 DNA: TGTGCCAGCAGTTTGCCTTTGGATGAGCAGTTCTTC
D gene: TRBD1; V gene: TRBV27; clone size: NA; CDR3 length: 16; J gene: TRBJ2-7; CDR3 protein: CASSHDREPLLSEQYF; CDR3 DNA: TGTGCCAGCAGTCACGACAGGGAGCCACTCCTTTCCGAGCAGTACTTC
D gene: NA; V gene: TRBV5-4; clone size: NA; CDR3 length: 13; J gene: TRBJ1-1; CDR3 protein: CASSGGQYTEAFF; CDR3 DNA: TGTGCCAGCAGCGGCGGTCAATACACTGAAGCTTTCTTT
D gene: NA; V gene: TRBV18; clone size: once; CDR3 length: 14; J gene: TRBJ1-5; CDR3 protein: CASSAQTSNQPQHF; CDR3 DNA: TGTGCCAGCTCCGCACAGACCAGCAATCAGCCCCAGCATTTT
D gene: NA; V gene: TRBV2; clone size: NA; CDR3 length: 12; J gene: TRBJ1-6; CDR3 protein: CASSDGNSPLHF; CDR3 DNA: TGTGCCAGCAGTGATGGGAATTCACCCCTCCACTTT
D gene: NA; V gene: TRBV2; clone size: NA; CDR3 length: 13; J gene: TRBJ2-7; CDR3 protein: CASTRYSSYEQYF; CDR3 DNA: TGTGCCAGCACAAGGTACAGTTCCTACGAGCAGTACTTC
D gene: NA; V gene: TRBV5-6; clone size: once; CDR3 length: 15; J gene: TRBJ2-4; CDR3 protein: CASSSWGQRKNIQYF; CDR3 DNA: TGTGCCAGCAGCTCCTGGGGGCAGCGGAAAAACATTCAGTACTTC
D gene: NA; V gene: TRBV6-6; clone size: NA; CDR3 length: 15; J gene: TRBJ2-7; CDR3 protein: CASTITRGATYEQYF; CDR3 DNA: TGTGCCAGCACCATTACTCGAGGGGCTACCTACGAGCAGTACTTC
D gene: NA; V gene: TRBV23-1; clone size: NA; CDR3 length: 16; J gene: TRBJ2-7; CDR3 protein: CASSQSGDRDHYEQYF; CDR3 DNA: TGCGCCAGCAGTCAATCGGGCGACAGAGACCATTACGAGCAGTACTTC
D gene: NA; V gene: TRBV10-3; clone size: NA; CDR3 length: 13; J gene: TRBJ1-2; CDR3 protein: CAISVADNYGYTF; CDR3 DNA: TGTGCCATCAGTGTGGCAGATAACTATGGCTACACCTTC
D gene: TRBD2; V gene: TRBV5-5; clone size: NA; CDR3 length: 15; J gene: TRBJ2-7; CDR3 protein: CASSLGTSSFYEQYF; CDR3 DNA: TGTGCCAGCAGCTTAGGGACTAGCTCCTTCTACGAGCAGTACTTC
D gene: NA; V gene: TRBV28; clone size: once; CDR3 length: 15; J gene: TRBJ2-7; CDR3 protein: CASSSLAGLAYEQYF; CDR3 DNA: TGTGCCAGCAGTTCCCTTGCGGGATTAGCCTACGAGCAGTACTTC
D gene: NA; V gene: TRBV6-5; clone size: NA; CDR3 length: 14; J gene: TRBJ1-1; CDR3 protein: CASSYSPTLRKAFF; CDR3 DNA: TGTGCCAGCAGTTACTCTCCCACTCTACGAAAGGCTTTCTTT
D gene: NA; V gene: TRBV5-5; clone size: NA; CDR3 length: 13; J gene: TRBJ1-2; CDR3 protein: CASTAGGTYGYTF; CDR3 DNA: TGTGCCAGCACTGCGGGGGGCACCTATGGCTACACCTTC
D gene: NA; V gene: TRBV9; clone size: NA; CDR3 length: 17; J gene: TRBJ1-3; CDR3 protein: CASSIFPSGPSGNTIYF; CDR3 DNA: TGTGCCAGCAGCATCTTTCCCTCAGGGCCCTCTGGAAACACCATATATTTT
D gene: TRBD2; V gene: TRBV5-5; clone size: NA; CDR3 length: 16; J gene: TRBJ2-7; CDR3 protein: CASSSTATSGSFEQYF; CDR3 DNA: TGTGCCAGCAGCTCGACGGCGACTAGCGGGAGTTTCGAGCAGTACTTC
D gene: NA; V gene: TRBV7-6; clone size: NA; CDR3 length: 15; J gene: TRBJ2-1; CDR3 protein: CASSSGQSSYNEQFF; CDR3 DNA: TGTGCCAGCAGTTCCGGACAGAGCTCTTACAATGAGCAGTTCTTC
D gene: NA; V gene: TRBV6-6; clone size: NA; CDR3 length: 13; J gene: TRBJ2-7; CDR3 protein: CASARRFDYEQYF; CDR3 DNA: TGTGCCAGCGCCCGAAGGTTCGACTACGAGCAGTACTTC
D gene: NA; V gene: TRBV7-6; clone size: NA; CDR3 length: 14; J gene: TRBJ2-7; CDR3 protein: CASSPGSPVYEQYF; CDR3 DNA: TGTGCCAGCAGCCCCGGGTCCCCGGTCTACGAGCAGTACTTC
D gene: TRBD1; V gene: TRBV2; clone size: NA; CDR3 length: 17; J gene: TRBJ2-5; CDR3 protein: CASSYPWPRQGQETQYF; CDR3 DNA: TGTGCCAGCAGTTATCCCTGGCCCCGACAGGGCCAAGAGACCCAGTACTTC